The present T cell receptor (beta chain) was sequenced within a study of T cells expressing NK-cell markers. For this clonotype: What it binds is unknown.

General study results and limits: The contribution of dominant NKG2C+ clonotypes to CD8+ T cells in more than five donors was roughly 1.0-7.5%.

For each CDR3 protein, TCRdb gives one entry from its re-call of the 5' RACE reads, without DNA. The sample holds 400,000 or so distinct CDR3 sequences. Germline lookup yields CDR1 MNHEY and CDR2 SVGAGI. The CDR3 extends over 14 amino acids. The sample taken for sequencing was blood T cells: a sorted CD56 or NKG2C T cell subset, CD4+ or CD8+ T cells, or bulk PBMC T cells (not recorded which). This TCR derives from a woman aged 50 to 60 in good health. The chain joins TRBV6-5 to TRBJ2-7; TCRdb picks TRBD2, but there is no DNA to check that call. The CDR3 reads CASRLIAGVYEQYF.